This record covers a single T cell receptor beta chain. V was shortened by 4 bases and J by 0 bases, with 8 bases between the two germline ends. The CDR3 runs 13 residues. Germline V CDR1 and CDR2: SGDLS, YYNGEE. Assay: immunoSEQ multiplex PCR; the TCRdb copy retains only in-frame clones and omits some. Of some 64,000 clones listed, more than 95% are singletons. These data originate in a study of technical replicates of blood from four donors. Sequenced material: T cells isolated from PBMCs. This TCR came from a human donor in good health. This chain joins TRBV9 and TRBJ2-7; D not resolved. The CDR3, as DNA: TGTGCCAGCAGCCCAACTGACTCCTACGAGCAGTACTTC. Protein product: CASSPTDSYEQYF.